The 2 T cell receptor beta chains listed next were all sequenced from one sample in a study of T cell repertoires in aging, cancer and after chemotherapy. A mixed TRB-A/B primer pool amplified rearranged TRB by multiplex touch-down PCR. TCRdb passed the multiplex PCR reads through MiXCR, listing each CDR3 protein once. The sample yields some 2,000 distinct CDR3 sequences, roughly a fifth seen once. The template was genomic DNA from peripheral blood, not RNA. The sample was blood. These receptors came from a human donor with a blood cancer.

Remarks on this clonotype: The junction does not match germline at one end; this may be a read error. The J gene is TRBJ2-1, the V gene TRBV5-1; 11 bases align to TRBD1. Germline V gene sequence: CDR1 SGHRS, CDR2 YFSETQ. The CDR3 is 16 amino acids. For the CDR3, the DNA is TGCGCCAGCAGCCCTTGGACAGGGGGCATTCGGGATGAGCAGTCCTTC. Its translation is CASSPWTGGIRDEQSF. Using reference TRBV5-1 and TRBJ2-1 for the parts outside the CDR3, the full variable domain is KAGVTQTPRYLIKTRGQQVTLSCSPISGHRSVSWYQQTPGQGLQFLFEYFSETQRNKGNFPGRFSGRQFSNSRSEMNVSTLELGDSALYLCASSPWTGGIRDEQSFGPGTRLTVL.

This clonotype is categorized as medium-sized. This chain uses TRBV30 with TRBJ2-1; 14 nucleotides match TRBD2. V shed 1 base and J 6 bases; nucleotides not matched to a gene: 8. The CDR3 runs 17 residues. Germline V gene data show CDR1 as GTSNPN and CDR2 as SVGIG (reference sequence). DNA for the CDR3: TGTGCCTGGAGTGGTCAGGGACTAGCGGGAGCGGCCAATGAGCAGTTCTTC. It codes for CAWSGQGLAGAANEQFF.